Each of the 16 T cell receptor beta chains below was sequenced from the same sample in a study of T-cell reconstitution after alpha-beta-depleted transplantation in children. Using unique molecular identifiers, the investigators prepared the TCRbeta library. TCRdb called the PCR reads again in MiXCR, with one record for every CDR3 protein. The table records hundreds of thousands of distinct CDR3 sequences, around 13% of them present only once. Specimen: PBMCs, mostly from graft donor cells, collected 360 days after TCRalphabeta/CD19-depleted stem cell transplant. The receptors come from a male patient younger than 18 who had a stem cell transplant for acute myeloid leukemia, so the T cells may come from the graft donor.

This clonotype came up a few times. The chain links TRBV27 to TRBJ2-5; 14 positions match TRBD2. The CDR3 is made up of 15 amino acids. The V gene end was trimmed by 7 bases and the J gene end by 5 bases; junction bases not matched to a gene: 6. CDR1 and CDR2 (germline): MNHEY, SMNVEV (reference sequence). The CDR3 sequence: CASIRLAGGVETQYF. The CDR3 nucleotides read TGTGCCAGCATTCGACTAGCGGGAGGGGTGGAGACCCAGTACTTC.

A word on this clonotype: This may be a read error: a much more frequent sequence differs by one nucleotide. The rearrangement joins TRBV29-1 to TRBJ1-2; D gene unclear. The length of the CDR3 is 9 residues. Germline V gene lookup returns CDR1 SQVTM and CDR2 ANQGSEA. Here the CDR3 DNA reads TGCACCGCCGACTATGGCTACACCTTC. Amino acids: CTADYGYTF. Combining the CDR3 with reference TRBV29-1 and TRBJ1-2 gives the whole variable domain SAVISQKPSRDICQRGTSLTIQCQVDSQVTMMFWYRQQPGQSLTLIATANQGSEATYESGFVIDKFPISRPNLTFSTLTVSNMSPEDSSIYLCTADYGYTFGSGTRLTVV.

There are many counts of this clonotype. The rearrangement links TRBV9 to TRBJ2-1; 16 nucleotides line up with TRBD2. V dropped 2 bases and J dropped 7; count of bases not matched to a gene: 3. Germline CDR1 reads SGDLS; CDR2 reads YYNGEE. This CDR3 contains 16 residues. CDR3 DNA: TGTGCCAGCAGCGTGGGACTAGCGGGAGGGTTGAATGAGCAGTTCTTC. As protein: CASSVGLAGGLNEQFF.

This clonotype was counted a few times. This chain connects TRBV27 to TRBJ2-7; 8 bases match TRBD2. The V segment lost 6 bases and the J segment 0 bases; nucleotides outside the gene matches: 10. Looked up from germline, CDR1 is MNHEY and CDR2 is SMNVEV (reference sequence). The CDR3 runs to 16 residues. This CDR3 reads CASSRIAGITSYEQYF. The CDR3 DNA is TGTGCCAGCAGCCGAATAGCGGGAATAACCTCCTACGAGCAGTACTTC.

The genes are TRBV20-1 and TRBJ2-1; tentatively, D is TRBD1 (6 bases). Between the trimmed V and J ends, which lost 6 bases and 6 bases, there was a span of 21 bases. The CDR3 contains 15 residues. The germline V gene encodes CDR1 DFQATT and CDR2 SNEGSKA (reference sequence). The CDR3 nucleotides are TGCAGTGCCAACAGGGCCCCCTTTATAACCAATGAGCAGTTCTTC. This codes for CSANRAPFITNEQFF.

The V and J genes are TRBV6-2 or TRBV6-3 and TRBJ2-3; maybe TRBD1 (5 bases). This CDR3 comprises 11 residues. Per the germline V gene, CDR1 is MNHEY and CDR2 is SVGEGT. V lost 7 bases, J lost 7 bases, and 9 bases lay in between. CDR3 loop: CASTDSHTQYF. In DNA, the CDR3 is TGTGCCAGCACCGACAGCCATACGCAGTATTTT.

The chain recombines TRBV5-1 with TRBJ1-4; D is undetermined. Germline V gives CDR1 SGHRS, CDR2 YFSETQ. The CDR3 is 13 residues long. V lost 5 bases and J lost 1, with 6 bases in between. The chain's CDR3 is CASRTETNEKLFF. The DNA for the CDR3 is TGCGCCAGCAGGACGGAAACTAATGAAAAACTGTTTTTT.

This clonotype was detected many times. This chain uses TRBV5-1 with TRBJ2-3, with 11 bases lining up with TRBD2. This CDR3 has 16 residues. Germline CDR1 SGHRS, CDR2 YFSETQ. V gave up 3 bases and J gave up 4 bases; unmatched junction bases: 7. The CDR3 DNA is TGCGCCAGCAGCTCCCTACTAGCGGGAGTTTCAGATACGCAGTATTTT. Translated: CASSSLLAGVSDTQYF.

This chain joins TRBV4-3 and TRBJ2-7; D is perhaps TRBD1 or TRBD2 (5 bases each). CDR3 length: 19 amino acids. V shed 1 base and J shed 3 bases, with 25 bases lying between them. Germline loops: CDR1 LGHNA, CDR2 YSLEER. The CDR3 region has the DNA TGCGCCAGCAGCCAAGGCCCCTGGGACCCACCTATTTTATTCTACGAGCAGTACTTC. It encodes CASSQGPWDPPILFYEQYF.

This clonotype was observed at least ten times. The CDR3 here is CAIRPGLAGGENEQFF. The CDR3 nucleotides read TGTGCCATCAGACCGGGACTAGCGGGAGGTGAGAATGAGCAGTTCTTC. The chain recombines TRBV10-3 with TRBJ2-1; TRBD2 aligns across 15 bases. The trim removed 6 bases at V and 7 bases at J, leaving 7 bases unmatched. The CDR3 is 16 amino acids. The germline gives CDR1 ENHRY, CDR2 SYGVKD.

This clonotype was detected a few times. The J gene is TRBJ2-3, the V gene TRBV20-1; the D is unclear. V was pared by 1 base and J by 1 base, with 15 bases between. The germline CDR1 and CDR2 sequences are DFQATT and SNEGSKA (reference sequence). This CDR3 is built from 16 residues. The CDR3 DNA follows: TGCAGTGCTAGAGCATCCCTCTCGGCGGGCACAGATACGCAGTATTTT. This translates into CSARASLSAGTDTQYF.

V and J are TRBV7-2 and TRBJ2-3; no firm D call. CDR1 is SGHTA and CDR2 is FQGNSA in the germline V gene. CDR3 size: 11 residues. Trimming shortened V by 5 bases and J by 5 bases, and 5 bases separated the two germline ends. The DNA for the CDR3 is TGTGCCAGCAGCGCGAAAGATACGCAGTATTTT. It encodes CASSAKDTQYF.

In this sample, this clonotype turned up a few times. DNA for the CDR3: TGTGCCAGCAGCCCTCATCTGGGCAAAGCAGATACGCAGTATTTT. Translation gives CASSPHLGKADTQYF. The chain uses TRBV5-5 and TRBJ2-3; D unclear. Germline V gene sequence: CDR1 SGHKS, CDR2 YYEKEE (reference sequence). The CDR3 has 15 residues. Trimming took 4 bases from V and 4 from J, leaving 16 bases between them.

DNA for the CDR3: TGCAGCGTTGACGTGGACGATTTCACAGATACGCAGTATTTT. Amino acids: CSVDVDDFTDTQYF. The chain couples TRBV29-1 to TRBJ2-3; D unresolved. V lost 3 bases and J lost 2, with 12 bases in between. Germline V CDR1 and CDR2: SQVTM, ANQGSEA. The CDR3 sequence is 14 residues long.

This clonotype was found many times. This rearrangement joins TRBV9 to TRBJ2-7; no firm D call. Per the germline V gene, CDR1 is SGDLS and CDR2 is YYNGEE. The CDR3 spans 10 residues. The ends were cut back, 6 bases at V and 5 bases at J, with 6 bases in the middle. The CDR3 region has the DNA TGTGCCAGCACCCATGACGAGCAGTACTTC. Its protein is CASTHDEQYF. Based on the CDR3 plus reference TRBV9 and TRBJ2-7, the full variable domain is DSGVTQTPKHLITATGQRVTLRCSPRSGDLSVYWYQQSLDQGLQFLIQYYNGEERAKGNILERFSAQQFPDLHSELNLSSLELGDSALYFCASTHDEQYFGPGTRLTVT.

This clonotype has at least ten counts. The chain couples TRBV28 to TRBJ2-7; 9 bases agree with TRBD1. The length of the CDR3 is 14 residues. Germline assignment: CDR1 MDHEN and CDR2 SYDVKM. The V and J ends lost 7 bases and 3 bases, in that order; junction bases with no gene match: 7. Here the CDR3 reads CASISGTGYYEQYF. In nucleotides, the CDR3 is TGTGCCAGCATCAGCGGGACAGGGTACTACGAGCAGTACTTC. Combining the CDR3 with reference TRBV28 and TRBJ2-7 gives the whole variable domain DVKVTQSSRYLVKRTGEKVFLECVQDMDHENMFWYRQDPGLGLRLIYFSYDVKMKEKGDIPEGYSVSREKKERFSLILESASTNQTSMYLCASISGTGYYEQYFGPGTRLTVT.